A single sample is the source of the 2 T cell receptor beta chains below, sequenced in a study of CD8+CD57+ T cells in acquired aplastic anemia. The sequenced patients had an expansion of CD8+CD57+ cells seen by flow cytometry. Genomic DNA provided the template from which TCR beta VDJ and CDR3 profiles were obtained. MiXCR, run by TCRdb on the reads, gives a single entry per CDR3 protein. This repertoire shows about 270,000 distinct CDR3 sequences, roughly 82% found once; its top ten account for around 40%. Input material: sorted CD4+, CD8+, or CD8+CD57+ T cells (not recorded which) from PBMCs. These receptors were taken from a human donor with aplastic anemia.

Points on this clonotype: At one end the junction does not follow the germline gene, possibly because of a read error. The chain carries TRBV7-8 and TRBJ2-7, with D hard to call. From germline, CDR1 is SGHVS and CDR2 FQNEAQ. The CDR3 extends over 14 amino acids. CDR3 in amino acids: CASSLERSSYAQYF. CDR3 coding DNA: TGTGCCAGCAGCTTAGAGAGAAGCTCCTACGCGCAGTACTTC.

Concerning this clonotype itself: Here the CDR3 omits its conserved ending phenylalanine or tryptophan, so a read error is the likely source. Because the CDR3's place on the DNA is in doubt, the DNA is left out and the CDR3 is given as listed by TCRdb. This chain links TRBV7-3 with TRBJ2-3; the D call of TRBD2 is as the table states it, not checked on the DNA. CDR1 is SGHTA and CDR2 is FQGTGA in the germline V gene. Ends included, the CDR3 has 12 residues. CDR3 sequence: CASSVGGEAEYL.